This T cell receptor beta chain originates from a study of blood T cells in healthy people across ages. PCR was performed a second time for about 7 to 11 cycles using a sample-barcoded 5' primer and a J-beta primer mix. Samples each returned at least 3 million CDR3-containing paired-end reads. TCRdb recomputed calls from the 5' RACE reads with MiXCR, one row per CDR3 protein. Of 700,000 to 800,000 distinct CDR3 sequences detected, roughly 45% appear once; the ten largest clones hold more than 20%. CDR1 is DFQATT, CDR2 SNEGSKA, per germline (reference sequence). The CDR3 loop spans 14 amino acids. The V and J ends lost 3 bases and 3 bases respectively, with 12 bases between them. Notes on the study in general: Samples with more naive T cells showed higher observed beta diversity.

Concerning this clonotype: Its antigen is unidentified.

Extracted total RNA amounted to at least 6 micrograms for each sample. The sequenced sample consisted of blood. This sequence originates from a woman aged 55-69 years in good health. The chain is built from TRBV20-1 and TRBJ1-5; perhaps TRBD1 as D (5 bases). The CDR3 nucleotides read TGCAGTGCTAGGTTTATGGGGCACAATCAGCCCCAGCATTTT. Amino acid sequence: CSARFMGHNQPQHF.